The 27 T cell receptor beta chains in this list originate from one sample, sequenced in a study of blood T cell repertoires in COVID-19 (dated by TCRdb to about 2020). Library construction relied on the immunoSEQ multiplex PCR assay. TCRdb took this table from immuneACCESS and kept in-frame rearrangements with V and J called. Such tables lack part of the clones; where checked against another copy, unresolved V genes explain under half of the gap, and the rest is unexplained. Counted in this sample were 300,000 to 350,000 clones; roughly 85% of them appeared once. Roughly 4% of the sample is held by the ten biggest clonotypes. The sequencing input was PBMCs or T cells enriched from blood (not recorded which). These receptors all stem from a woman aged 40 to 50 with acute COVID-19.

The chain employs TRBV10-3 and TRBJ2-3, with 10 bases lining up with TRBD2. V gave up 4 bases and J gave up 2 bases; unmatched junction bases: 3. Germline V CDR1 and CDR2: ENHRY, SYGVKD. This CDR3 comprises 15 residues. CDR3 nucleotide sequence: TGTGCCATCAGTGGGACTAGCGGACTCACAGATACGCAGTATTTT. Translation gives CAISGTSGLTDTQYF.

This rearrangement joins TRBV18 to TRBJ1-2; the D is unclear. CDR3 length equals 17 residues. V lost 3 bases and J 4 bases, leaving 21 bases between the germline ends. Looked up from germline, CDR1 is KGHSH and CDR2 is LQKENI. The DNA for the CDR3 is TGTGCCAGCTCACCGGGGAGGAGGCAGCCAGAGGGCTATGGCTACACCTTC. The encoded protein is CASSPGRRQPEGYGYTF. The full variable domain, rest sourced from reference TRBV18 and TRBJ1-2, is NAGVMQNPRHLVRRRGQEARLRCSPMKGHSHVYWYRQLPEEGLKFMVYLQKENIIDESGMPKERFSAEFPKEGPSILRIQQVVRGDSAAYFCASSPGRRQPEGYGYTFGSGTRLTVV.

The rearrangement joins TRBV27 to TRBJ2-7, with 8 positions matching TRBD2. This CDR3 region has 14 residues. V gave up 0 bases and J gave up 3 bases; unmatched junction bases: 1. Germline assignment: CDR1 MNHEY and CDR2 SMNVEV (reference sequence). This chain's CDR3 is CASSLSSGSYEQYF. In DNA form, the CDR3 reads TGTGCCAGCAGTTTATCGAGCGGGAGCTACGAGCAGTACTTC.

The CDR3 spells CASSYSVSGGAYEQYF. The CDR3 coding sequence is TGTGCCAGCAGTTACTCTGTATCAGGGGGAGCATACGAGCAGTACTTC. The V and J genes are TRBV6-2 or TRBV6-3 and TRBJ2-7; 7 positions match TRBD1. In germline, CDR1 is MNHEY, CDR2 SVGEGT. The length of the CDR3 is 16 residues. The V and J ends lost 0 bases and 4 bases, in that order; junction bases with no gene match: 9.

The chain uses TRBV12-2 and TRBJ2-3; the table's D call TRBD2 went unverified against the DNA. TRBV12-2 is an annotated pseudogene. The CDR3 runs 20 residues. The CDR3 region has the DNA TGTGCAAGTCGCTTGATATGGTTAGCGGGAGGGGAGTGGGGCACAGATACGCAGTATTTT. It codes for CASRLIWLAGGEWGTDTQYF.

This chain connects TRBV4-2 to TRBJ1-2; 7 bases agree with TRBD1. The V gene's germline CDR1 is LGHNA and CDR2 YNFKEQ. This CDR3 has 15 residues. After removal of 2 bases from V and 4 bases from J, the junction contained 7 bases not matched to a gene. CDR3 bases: TGTGCCAGCAGCCAAACGCTACAGGGGATCTATGGCTACACCTTC. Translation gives CASSQTLQGIYGYTF.

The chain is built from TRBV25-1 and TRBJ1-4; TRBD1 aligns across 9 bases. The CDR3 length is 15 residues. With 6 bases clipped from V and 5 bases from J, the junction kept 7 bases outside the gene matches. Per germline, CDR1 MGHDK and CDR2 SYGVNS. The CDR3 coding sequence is TGTGCCAGCAGGGCGGGACAGGGCCCGAATGAAAAACTGTTTTTT. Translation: CASRAGQGPNEKLFF.

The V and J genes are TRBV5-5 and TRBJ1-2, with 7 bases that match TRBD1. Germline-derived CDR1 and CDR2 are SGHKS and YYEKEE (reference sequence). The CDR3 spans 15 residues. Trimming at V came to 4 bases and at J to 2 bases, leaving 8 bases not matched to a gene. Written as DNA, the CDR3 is TGTGCCAGCAGCGCAACCGGGACAGAGAACTATGGCTACACCTTC. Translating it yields CASSATGTENYGYTF. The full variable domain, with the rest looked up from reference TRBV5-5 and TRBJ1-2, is DAGVTQSPTHLIKTRGQQVTLRCSPISGHKSVSWYQQVLGQGPQFIFQYYEKEERGRGNFPDRFSARQFPNYSSELNVNALLLGDSALYLCASSATGTENYGYTFGSGTRLTVV.

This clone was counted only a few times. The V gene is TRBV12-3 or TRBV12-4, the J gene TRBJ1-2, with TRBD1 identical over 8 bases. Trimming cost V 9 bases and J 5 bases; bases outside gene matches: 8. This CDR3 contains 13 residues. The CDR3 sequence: CASSRDRTYGYTF. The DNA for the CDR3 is TGTGCCAGTTCAAGGGACAGGACTTATGGCTACACCTTC.

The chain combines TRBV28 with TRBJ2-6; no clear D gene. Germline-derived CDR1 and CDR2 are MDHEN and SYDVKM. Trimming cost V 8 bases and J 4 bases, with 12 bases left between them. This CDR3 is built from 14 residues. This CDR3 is CASSPPLGANVLTF. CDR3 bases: TGTGCCAGCTCTCCCCCCCTCGGGGCCAACGTCCTGACTTTC.

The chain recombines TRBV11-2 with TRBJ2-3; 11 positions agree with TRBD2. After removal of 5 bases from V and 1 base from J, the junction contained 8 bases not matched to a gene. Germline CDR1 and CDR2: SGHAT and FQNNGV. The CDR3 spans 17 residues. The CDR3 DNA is TGTGCCAGCAGCAAAGGGACTAGCGGATTAGGCACAGATACGCAGTATTTT. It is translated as CASSKGTSGLGTDTQYF. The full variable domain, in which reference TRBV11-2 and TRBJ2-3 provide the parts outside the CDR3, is EAGVAQSPRYKIIEKRQSVAFWCNPISGHATLYWYQQILGQGPKLLIQFQNNGVVDDSQLPKDRFSAERLKGVDSTLKIQPAKLEDSAVYLCASSKGTSGLGTDTQYFGPGTRLTVL.

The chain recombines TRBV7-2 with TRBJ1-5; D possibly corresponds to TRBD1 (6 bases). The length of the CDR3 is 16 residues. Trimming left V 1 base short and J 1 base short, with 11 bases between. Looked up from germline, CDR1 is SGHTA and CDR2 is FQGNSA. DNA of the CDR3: TGTGCCAGCAGCTTAGTCACAGGGCGGAGCAATCAGCCCCAGCATTTT. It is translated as CASSLVTGRSNQPQHF.

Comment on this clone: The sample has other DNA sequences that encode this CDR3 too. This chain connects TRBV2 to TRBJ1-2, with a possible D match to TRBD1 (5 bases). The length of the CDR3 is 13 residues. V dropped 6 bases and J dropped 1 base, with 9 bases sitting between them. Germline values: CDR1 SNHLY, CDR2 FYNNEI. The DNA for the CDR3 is TGTGCCAGCAGCGCGACAGTTAACTATGGCTACACCTTC. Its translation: CASSATVNYGYTF.

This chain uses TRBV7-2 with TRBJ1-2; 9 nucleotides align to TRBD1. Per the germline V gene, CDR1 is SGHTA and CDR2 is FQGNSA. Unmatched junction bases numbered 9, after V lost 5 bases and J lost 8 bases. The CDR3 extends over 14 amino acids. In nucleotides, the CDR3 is TGTGCCAGCAGCATGGGACAGGGCCTCATCGGCTACACCTTC. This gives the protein CASSMGQGLIGYTF.

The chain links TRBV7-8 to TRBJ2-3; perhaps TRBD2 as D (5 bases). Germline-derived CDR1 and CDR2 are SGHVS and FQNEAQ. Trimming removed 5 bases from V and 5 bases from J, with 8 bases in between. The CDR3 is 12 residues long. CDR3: CASSRTGDTQYF. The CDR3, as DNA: TGTGCCAGCAGCCGGACTGGAGATACGCAGTATTTT.

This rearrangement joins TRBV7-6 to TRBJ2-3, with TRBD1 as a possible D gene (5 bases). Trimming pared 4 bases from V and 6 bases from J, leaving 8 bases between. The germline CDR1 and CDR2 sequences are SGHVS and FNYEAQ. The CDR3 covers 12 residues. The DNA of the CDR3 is TGTGCCAGCAGCTGGGGCGTGGATACGCAGTATTTT. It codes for CASSWGVDTQYF.

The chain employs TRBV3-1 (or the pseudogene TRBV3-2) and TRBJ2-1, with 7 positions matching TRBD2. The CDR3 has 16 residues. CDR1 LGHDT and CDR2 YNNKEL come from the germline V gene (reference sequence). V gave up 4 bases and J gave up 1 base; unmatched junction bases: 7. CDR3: CASSLSYGGSYNEQFF. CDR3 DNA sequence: TGTGCCAGCAGCCTATCTTACGGGGGGTCCTACAATGAGCAGTTCTTC.

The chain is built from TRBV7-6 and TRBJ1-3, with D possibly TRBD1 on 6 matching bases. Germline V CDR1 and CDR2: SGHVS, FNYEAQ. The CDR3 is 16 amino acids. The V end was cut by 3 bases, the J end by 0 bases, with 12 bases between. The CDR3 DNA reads TGTGCCAGCAGCTTGGGACATATGATCTCTGGAAACACCATATATTTT. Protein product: CASSLGHMISGNTIYF. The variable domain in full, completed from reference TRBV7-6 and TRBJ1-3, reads GAGVSQSPRYKVTKRGQDVALRCDPISGHVSLYWYRQALGQGPEFLTYFNYEAQQDKSGLPNDRFSAERPEGSISTLTIQRTEQRDSAMYRCASSLGHMISGNTIYFGEGSWLTVV.

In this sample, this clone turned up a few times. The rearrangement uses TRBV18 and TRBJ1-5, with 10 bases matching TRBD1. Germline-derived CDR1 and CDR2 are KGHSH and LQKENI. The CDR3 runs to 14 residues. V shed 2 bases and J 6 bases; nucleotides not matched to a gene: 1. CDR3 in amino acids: CASSPGQGGQPQHF. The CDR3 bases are TGTGCCAGCTCACCAGGACAGGGGGGTCAGCCCCAGCATTTT.

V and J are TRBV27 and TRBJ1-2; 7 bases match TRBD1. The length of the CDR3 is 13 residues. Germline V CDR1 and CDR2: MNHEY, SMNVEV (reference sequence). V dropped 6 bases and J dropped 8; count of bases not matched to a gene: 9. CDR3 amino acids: CASRRDSPGGYTF. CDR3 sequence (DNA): TGTGCCAGCAGAAGGGACAGCCCTGGAGGCTACACCTTC.

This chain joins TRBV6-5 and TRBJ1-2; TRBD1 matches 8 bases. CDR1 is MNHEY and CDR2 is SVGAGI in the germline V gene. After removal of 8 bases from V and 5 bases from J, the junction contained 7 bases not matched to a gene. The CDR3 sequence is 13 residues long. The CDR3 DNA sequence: TGTGCCAGCCACACTGGACAGGGATATGGCTACACCTTC. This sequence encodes CASHTGQGYGYTF.

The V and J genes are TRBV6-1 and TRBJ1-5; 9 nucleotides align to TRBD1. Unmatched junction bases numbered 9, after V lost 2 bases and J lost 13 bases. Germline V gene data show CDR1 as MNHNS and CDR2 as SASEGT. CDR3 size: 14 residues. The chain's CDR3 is CASSETIGQGTQHF. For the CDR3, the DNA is TGTGCCAGCAGTGAAACAATCGGACAGGGGACTCAGCATTTT.

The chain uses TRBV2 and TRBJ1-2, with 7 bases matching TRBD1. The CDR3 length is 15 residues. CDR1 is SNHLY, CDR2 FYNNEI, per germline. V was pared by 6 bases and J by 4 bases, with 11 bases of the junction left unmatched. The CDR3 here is CASRAQTGTIYGYTF. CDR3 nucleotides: TGTGCCAGCAGAGCCCAGACAGGGACGATCTATGGCTACACCTTC.

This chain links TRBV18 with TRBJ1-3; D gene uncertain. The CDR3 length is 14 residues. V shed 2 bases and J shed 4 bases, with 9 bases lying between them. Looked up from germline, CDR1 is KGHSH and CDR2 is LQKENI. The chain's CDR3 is CASSPETLGNTIYF. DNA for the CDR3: TGTGCCAGCTCACCAGAGACATTGGGAAACACCATATATTTT.

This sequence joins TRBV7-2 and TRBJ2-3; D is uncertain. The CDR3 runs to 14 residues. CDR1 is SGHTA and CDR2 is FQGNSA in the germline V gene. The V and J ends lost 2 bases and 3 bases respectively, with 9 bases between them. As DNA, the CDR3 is TGTGCCAGCAGCTTATCCTCCGGTACAGATACGCAGTATTTT. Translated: CASSLSSGTDTQYF. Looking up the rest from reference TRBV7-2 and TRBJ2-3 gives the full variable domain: GAGVSQSPSNKVTEKGKDVELRCDPISGHTALYWYRQSLGQGLEFLIYFQGNSAPDKSGLPSDRFSAERTGGSVSTLTIQRTQQEDSAVYLCASSLSSGTDTQYFGPGTRLTVL.

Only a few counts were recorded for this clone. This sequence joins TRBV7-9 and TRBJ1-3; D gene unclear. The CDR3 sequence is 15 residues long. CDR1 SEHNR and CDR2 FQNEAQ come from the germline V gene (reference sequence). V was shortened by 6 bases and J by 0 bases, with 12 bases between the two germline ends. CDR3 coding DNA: TGTGCCAGCAGAGAGGACGGGAGCTCTGGAAACACCATATATTTT. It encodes CASREDGSSGNTIYF.

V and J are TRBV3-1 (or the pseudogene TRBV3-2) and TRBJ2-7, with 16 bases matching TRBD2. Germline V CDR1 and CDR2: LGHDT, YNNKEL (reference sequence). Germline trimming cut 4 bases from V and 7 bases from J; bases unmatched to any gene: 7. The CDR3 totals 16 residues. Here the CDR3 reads CASSPIGTSGRVEQYF. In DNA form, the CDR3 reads TGTGCCAGCAGCCCGATAGGGACTAGCGGGAGGGTTGAGCAGTACTTC.